This is a list of T cell receptor beta chains from one sample in a study of shared clonotypes between healthy human individuals. Method: immunoSEQ multiplex PCR; TCRdb's copy keeps in-frame clones and lacks some. Among hundreds of thousands of clones, around 95% were seen once, and the ten largest hold over 0.09%. Material for sequencing was naive CD8+ T cells sorted from blood. The receptors originated from a woman younger than 45 in good health. The CDR3 runs from the conserved cysteine through the conserved F or W. A D gene is named only where the DNA matches it firmly. A clone size is listed for some rows: how often the clone was seen (once, few, many), or a class if it is expanded.

J: TRBJ2-1
size: .
D: .
V: TRBV9
DNA: TGTGCCAGCAGCGTAGGGGGGCTCTCCTACAATGAGCAGTTCTTC
CDR3: CASSVGGLSYNEQFF

J: TRBJ1-1
size: .
D: .
V: TRBV5-8
DNA: TGTGCCAGCAGCTTGTCGGCTTTCTTT
CDR3: CASSLSAFF

J: TRBJ2-1
size: .
D: .
V: TRBV9
DNA: TGTGCCAGCAGCTCGTCGGGACTTAGTTACAATGAGCAGTTCTTC
CDR3: CASSSSGLSYNEQFF

J: TRBJ2-1
size: .
D: TRBD2
V: TRBV28
DNA: TGTGCCAGCAGTTTCCGAGCGGGGAGGGGTCCCAATGAGCAGTTCTTC
CDR3: CASSFRAGRGPNEQFF

J: TRBJ1-1
size: few
D: .
V: TRBV4-1
DNA: TGCGCCAGCAGCCAAGTTCGCACGAACACTGAAGCTTTCTTT
CDR3: CASSQVRTNTEAFF

J: TRBJ2-3
size: once
D: .
V: TRBV5-4
DNA: TGTGCCAGCAGCTTCGACAAGTACACAGATACGCAGTATTTT
CDR3: CASSFDKYTDTQYF

J: TRBJ2-7
size: .
D: .
V: TRBV4-2
DNA: TGTGCCAGCAGCCAAGATTTAGCCTACGAGCAGTACTTC
CDR3: CASSQDLAYEQYF

J: TRBJ2-5
size: .
D: .
V: TRBV28
DNA: TGTGCCAGCAGCCCCCCACAAAAGACCCAGTACTTC
CDR3: CASSPPQKTQYF

J: TRBJ2-5
size: .
D: TRBD2
V: TRBV7-8
DNA: TGTGCCAGCAGCTTGTGGGGGAGGGCCCGACAAGAGACCCAGTACTTC
CDR3: CASSLWGRARQETQYF

J: TRBJ1-1
size: .
D: .
V: TRBV5-6
DNA: TGTGCCAGCAGCTTGGCTGGGGGTTCTGAAGCTTTCTTT
CDR3: CASSLAGGSEAFF

J: TRBJ2-3
size: .
D: .
V: TRBV27
DNA: TGTGCCAGCAGTTTACTCTCTCGAGATACGCAGTATTTT
CDR3: CASSLLSRDTQYF

J: TRBJ2-5
size: .
D: TRBD1
V: TRBV4-1
DNA: TGCGCCAGCAGCCAAGAGAGGACAGGAAAAGAGACCCAGTACTTC
CDR3: CASSQERTGKETQYF

J: TRBJ2-3
size: .
D: .
V: TRBV6-1
DNA: TGTGCCAGCAGCGACAGGTCCACAGATACGCAGTATTTT
CDR3: CASSDRSTDTQYF

J: TRBJ1-4
size: .
D: .
V: TRBV27
DNA: TGTGCCAGCAGACAGGAAACTAATGAAAAACTGTTTTTT
CDR3: CASRQETNEKLFF

J: TRBJ2-3
size: once
D: TRBD2
V: TRBV9
DNA: TGTGCCAGCAGCGACCGAGGAGGGACTAGCGTCACAGATACGCAGTATTTT
CDR3: CASSDRGGTSVTDTQYF

J: TRBJ2-3
size: .
D: TRBD2
V: TRBV6-6
DNA: TGTGCCAGCAGTACCGGACTAGCGGGAGTAGGGGATACGCAGTATTTT
CDR3: CASSTGLAGVGDTQYF

J: TRBJ2-1
size: .
D: .
V: TRBV27
DNA: TGTGCCAGCAGTTTAAGCGGTAGTCATGAGCAGTTCTTC
CDR3: CASSLSGSHEQFF

J: TRBJ2-7
size: .
D: .
V: TRBV6-5
DNA: TGTGCCAGCAGCTCTAATCCCGGGCCCTGGGACGAGCAGTACTTC
CDR3: CASSSNPGPWDEQYF

J: TRBJ2-7
size: once
D: TRBD2
V: TRBV4-1
DNA: TGCGCCAGCAGCCATAGGCTAGCGGGAACCTACGAGCAGTACTTC
CDR3: CASSHRLAGTYEQYF

J: TRBJ1-5
size: .
D: TRBD1
V: TRBV27
DNA: TGTGCCAGCAGTCACGGGACAGGGGGCAATCAGCCCCAGCATTTT
CDR3: CASSHGTGGNQPQHF

J: TRBJ2-2
size: .
D: TRBD1
V: TRBV2
DNA: TGTGCCAGCAAGGTGGGACAGGGGGCATCCGGGGAGCTGTTTTTT
CDR3: CASKVGQGASGELFF

J: TRBJ1-3
size: once
D: .
V: TRBV14
DNA: TGTGCCAGCAGCCAAGGACCTCGACAACTCTCTGGAAACACCATATATTTT
CDR3: CASSQGPRQLSGNTIYF

J: TRBJ2-7
size: .
D: TRBD2
V: TRBV19
DNA: TGTGCCAGTAGTATCGGACTAGCGGGAGGGAAACTCTACGAGCAGTACTTC
CDR3: CASSIGLAGGKLYEQYF

J: TRBJ2-7
size: .
D: TRBD2
V: TRBV5-8
DNA: TGTGCCAGCAGCTTGCAGAGCGGGAGCGAGCAGTACTTC
CDR3: CASSLQSGSEQYF

J: TRBJ1-2
size: .
D: .
V: TRBV6-5
DNA: TGTGCCAGCAGTCCCCGAGGGGTTCGGGCTGAGGGCTACACCTTC
CDR3: CASSPRGVRAEGYTF

J: TRBJ2-5
size: .
D: .
V: TRBV19
DNA: TGTGCCAGTAGCATAAGGTTACTAGAGACCCAGTACTTC
CDR3: CASSIRLLETQYF

J: TRBJ2-7
size: .
D: .
V: TRBV6-5
DNA: TGTGCCAGCAGTTACGGCATACAATACGAGCAGTACTTC
CDR3: CASSYGIQYEQYF

J: TRBJ2-7
size: .
D: .
V: TRBV7-9
DNA: TGTGCCAGCAGCCCCCCACGGGGATCCGAGCAGTACTTC
CDR3: CASSPPRGSEQYF

J: TRBJ2-1
size: .
D: .
V: TRBV23-1
DNA: TGCGCCAGCACCATGATACCGCTAGCGCGAGACTACAATGAGCAGTTCTTC
CDR3: CASTMIPLARDYNEQFF

J: TRBJ2-7
size: few
D: .
V: TRBV4-1
DNA: TGCGCCAGCAGCCAAGGCGGGGGACAGAGACCCGAGCAGTACTTC
CDR3: CASSQGGGQRPEQYF

J: TRBJ2-1
size: .
D: .
V: TRBV5-1
DNA: TGCGCCGGGCTTCGCGGATTCGGGCTGGACTACAATGAGCAGTTCTTC
CDR3: CAGLRGFGLDYNEQFF

J: TRBJ2-1
size: .
D: TRBD2
V: TRBV28
DNA: TGTGCCAGCAGGGGACTAGCGGGGATCAATGAGCAGTTCTTC
CDR3: CASRGLAGINEQFF

J: TRBJ2-1
size: .
D: .
V: TRBV28
DNA: TGTGCCAGCAGTTTCCAGTTTTTGGACAATGAGCAGTTCTTC
CDR3: CASSFQFLDNEQFF

J: TRBJ2-7
size: .
D: .
V: TRBV13
DNA: TGTGCCAGCAGCCTCTCCCCCTACGAGCAGTACTTC
CDR3: CASSLSPYEQYF

J: TRBJ2-7
size: few
D: TRBD1
V: TRBV19
DNA: TGTGCCAGTAGTATGGGACAGGGGGCCTACGAGCAGTACTTC
CDR3: CASSMGQGAYEQYF

J: TRBJ2-7
size: .
D: .
V: TRBV6-5
DNA: TGTGCCAGCAGTTTGGACAGCTCGAACTACGAGCAGTACTTC
CDR3: CASSLDSSNYEQYF

J: TRBJ2-3
size: once
D: .
V: TRBV28
DNA: TGTGCCAGCAGTGCCTCAGGTACTAGCACAGATACGCAGTATTTT
CDR3: CASSASGTSTDTQYF

J: TRBJ1-5
size: .
D: .
V: TRBV19
DNA: TGTGCCAGTAGTATAGCCAGGAATAGCAATCAGCCCCAGCATTTT
CDR3: CASSIARNSNQPQHF

J: TRBJ2-7
size: .
D: .
V: TRBV4-1
DNA: TGCGCCAGCAGCCAAGAGTTATTAGACTCGGACTACGAGCAGTACTTC
CDR3: CASSQELLDSDYEQYF

J: TRBJ1-5
size: .
D: .
V: TRBV11-2
DNA: TGTGCCAGCAGCCCCAGGGAGGTCGCGTATCAGCCCCAGCATTTT
CDR3: CASSPREVAYQPQHF

J: TRBJ2-3
size: .
D: TRBD2
V: TRBV29-1
DNA: TGCAGCGTGACCCCCGGGACTAGCGGCACAGATACGCAGTATTTT
CDR3: CSVTPGTSGTDTQYF

J: TRBJ1-2
size: .
D: TRBD1
V: TRBV6-6
DNA: TGTGCCAGCAGTTACACGGCGACAGGGGACTATGGCTACACCTTC
CDR3: CASSYTATGDYGYTF

J: TRBJ2-2
size: .
D: .
V: TRBV14
DNA: TGTGCCAGCAGCCCGTTGGCCACCGGGGAGCTGTTTTTT
CDR3: CASSPLATGELFF

J: TRBJ1-1
size: .
D: TRBD1
V: TRBV13
DNA: TGTGCCAGCAGCTTAGGGGGACAGGGGGCTATCACTGAAGCTTTCTTT
CDR3: CASSLGGQGAITEAFF

J: TRBJ2-1
size: .
D: TRBD2
V: TRBV7-9
DNA: TGTGCCAGCAGCACCCCCCGGGGGGGTAATGAGCAGTTCTTC
CDR3: CASSTPRGGNEQFF

J: TRBJ2-7
size: .
D: .
V: TRBV10-2
DNA: TGCGCCAGTCGGGTGGACAGCTCCTACGAGCAGTACTTC
CDR3: CASRVDSSYEQYF

J: TRBJ1-5
size: once
D: .
V: TRBV13
DNA: TGTGCCAGCAGCTTAGGCCGTGGGTTTCAGCCCCAGCATTTT
CDR3: CASSLGRGFQPQHF

J: TRBJ1-4
size: .
D: .
V: TRBV27
DNA: TGTGCCAGCAGTTGGGGCGTTGGTAATGAAAAACTGTTTTTT
CDR3: CASSWGVGNEKLFF

J: TRBJ1-1
size: .
D: .
V: TRBV6-1
DNA: TGTGCCGGAGGGCCCCTGGACACTGAAGCTTTCTTT
CDR3: CAGGPLDTEAFF

J: TRBJ2-1
size: .
D: .
V: TRBV27
DNA: TGTGCCAGCAGTGTACCAGGGGTACTGGTCGATGAGCAGTTCTTC
CDR3: CASSVPGVLVDEQFF

J: TRBJ2-7
size: .
D: .
V: TRBV6-5
DNA: TGTGCCAGCAGTTACGATAGGAGTTCGGTTGAGCAGTACTTC
CDR3: CASSYDRSSVEQYF

J: TRBJ2-1
size: .
D: TRBD2
V: TRBV13
DNA: TGTGCCAGCAGCTTAGTGGTAGCGGGGGAGAATGAGCAGTTCTTC
CDR3: CASSLVVAGENEQFF

J: TRBJ1-5
size: .
D: .
V: TRBV28
DNA: TGTGCCAGCAGAGCGGAAGGTCATCAGCCCCAGCATTTT
CDR3: CASRAEGHQPQHF

J: TRBJ2-2
size: .
D: .
V: TRBV6-1
DNA: TGTGCCAGCAGTGAAGCCCAACTCACGGGACGTGGGACCGGGGAGCTGTTTTTT
CDR3: CASSEAQLTGRGTGELFF

J: TRBJ2-7
size: .
D: TRBD1
V: TRBV9
DNA: TGTGCCAGCAGCGTAACAGGGACAGGAGACGAGCAGTACTTC
CDR3: CASSVTGTGDEQYF

J: TRBJ2-1
size: .
D: TRBD2
V: TRBV7-8
DNA: TGTGCCAGCAGCGCGCCGGGACTAGCGGGAATCGGTGGCAATGAGCAGTTCTTC
CDR3: CASSAPGLAGIGGNEQFF

J: TRBJ2-1
size: .
D: TRBD1
V: TRBV5-4
DNA: TGTGCCAGCAGTCCCCGGGACAGGGGATTTATTGAGCAGTTCTTC
CDR3: CASSPRDRGFIEQFF

J: TRBJ2-1
size: once
D: TRBD2
V: TRBV28
DNA: TGTGCCAGCAGTCCGGGACTAGTGGCGAGCAATGAGCAGTTCTTC
CDR3: CASSPGLVASNEQFF

J: TRBJ1-2
size: .
D: .
V: TRBV29-1
DNA: TGCAGCGTTGAGGGACGGAGCTATGGCTACACCTTC
CDR3: CSVEGRSYGYTF